The present T cell receptor (beta chain) was sequenced within a study of blood T cells in healthy people across ages (dated by TCRdb to between 2014 and 2017). Study-level background: In model experiments, roughly one uniquely barcoded TCR beta cDNA molecule per two T cells was captured by template switching. Age-related changes in TCR beta repertoire diversity were measured in the study by deep sequencing normalized with unique cDNA molecular identifiers. The donors were split into four age groups: young (average 16 years), middle-aged (over 35), aged (about 62) and long-lived (approximately 80). To avoid experimental bias, donors of different ages were randomly spread across the sequencing lanes. The study analyzed two additional independent replicas of 1 million unique cDNA reads from the same blood draw for two donors, one aged 18 to 30 and one aged 80 or older. Beyond this particular receptor, the publication reports: The long-lived group showed more naive CD4+ T cells, fewer expanded clones and increased TCR diversity than the aged group, suggesting age selection. Observed TCR beta diversity per million T cells fell roughly linearly with age, and a significant reduction was already apparent by age roughly 40. Because the CMV infection status of the donors was unknown, age-related changes in expanded clonotypes may potentially have been confounded. Bulk unsorted PBMC profiling prevented conclusive comparison of naive and antigen-experienced compartments. Estimates of total diversity based on one million sequenced T cells were considered lower bounds and underestimates. The percentage of naive T cells measured by flow cytometry correlated strongly with observed TCR beta diversity.

Per the germline V gene (reference sequence), SEHNR is the CDR1 and FQNEAQ is the CDR2. The germline V end is reduced by 5 bases and the J end by 6 bases; junction bases left unmatched: 7. The CDR3 runs 14 amino acids, cysteine and phenylalanine included. Solely the CDR3 DNA is kept, with 42 bases framed from the first base. The donors were roughly 39 Caucasian individuals from Russia, aged roughly 6 to 100 years, who were systemically healthy. Each donor gave ten milliliters of peripheral blood, drawn into EDTA-treated Vacutainer tubes. PBMCs were isolated by Ficoll-Paque density-gradient centrifugation, with at least 6.5 million obtained per sample. Trizol reagent was used to extract total RNA from the PBMCs, yielding at least 5.5 micrograms per sample. Naive CD45RAhigh/CD27high T cell percentages were measured by flow cytometry on a PBMC aliquot from every donor. Receptors were amplified or captured by 5' RACE. Sequencing took place on an Illumina HiSeq 2500. A second roughly 7 to 11 cycle PCR used a sample-barcoded 5' primer and a J-beta primer mix. A template-switch 5' adaptor carrying 12 random nucleotides introduced a unique molecular identifier onto each TCR beta cDNA molecule. Each sample yielded at least 3 million CDR3-containing paired-end reads. All of the RNA was converted into first-strand cDNA using the Mint cDNA synthesis kit, with a TRBC-specific oligonucleotide serving as the primer. Following uracil-DNA glycosylase treatment, a first 18-cycle PCR with universal primers M1SS and BC2_uni_R was performed on all cDNA. Per the authors' processing: For normalization, 1 million high-quality reads were randomly selected from each sample, with every read carrying a distinct molecular identifier. Instead of being binned into consensus sequences, reads that shared molecular identifiers were thrown out. MiTCR, with a Q25 quality threshold and the strictest error-elimination algorithm, was used for CDR3 identification, clonotype clustering and error correction. Lower-bound total TCR beta diversity was estimated with a nonparametric unseen species model using Euler transformation. TCRdb reanalyzed the raw reads on its own, using fastp at Q25 for trimming and MiXCR for clone calling, and kept in-frame beta chains. Rows with one shared CDR3 protein collapse into an entry with the most common genes and DNA. The V and J calls and clone size come from TCRdb's table, not from the authors' own analysis. The sample data list 1.5 million to 2 million distinct CDR3 sequences, and 28% of these were observed just once. Jointly, the top ten make up less than 9.5% of the sample.

This clonotype appeared a few times. Its recognized antigen is unknown. One base away there is no much larger clone; base qualities are not given. The clonotype was recovered from a woman in her twenties or thirties in good health. Input material: blood. Here the chain combines TRBV7-9 and TRBJ2-1, with 7 bases matching TRBD1. This receptor has the CDR3 CASSKIGGTNEQFF. The DNA reads TGTGCCAGCAGCAAAATAGGGGGCACCAATGAGCAGTTCTTC.